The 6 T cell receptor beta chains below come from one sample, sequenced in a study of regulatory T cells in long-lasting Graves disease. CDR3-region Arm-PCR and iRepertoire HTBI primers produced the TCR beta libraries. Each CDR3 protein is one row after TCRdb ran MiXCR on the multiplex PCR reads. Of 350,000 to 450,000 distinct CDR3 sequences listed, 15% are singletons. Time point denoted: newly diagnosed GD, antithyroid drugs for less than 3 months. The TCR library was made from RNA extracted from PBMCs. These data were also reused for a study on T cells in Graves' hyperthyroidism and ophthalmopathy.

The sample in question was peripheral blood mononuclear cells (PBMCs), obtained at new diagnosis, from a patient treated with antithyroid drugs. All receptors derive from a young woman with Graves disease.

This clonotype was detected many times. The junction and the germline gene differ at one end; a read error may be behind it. Here the CDR3 reads CGSSPGAGEAFF. DNA for the CDR3: TGTGGCAGCAGCCCGGGTGCGGGTGAAGCTTTCTTT. The chain has TRBV3-1 and TRBJ1-1; D gene unclear. The CDR3 runs to 12 residues. The germline V gene has CDR1 LGHDT and CDR2 YNNKEL (reference sequence).

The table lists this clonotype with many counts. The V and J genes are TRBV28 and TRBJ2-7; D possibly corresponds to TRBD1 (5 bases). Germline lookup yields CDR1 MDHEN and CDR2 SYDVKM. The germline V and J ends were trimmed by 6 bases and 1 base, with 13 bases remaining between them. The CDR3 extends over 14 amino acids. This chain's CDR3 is CASSPTGLSYEQYF. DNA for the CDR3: TGTGCCAGCAGCCCAACAGGATTGTCCTACGAGCAGTACTTC. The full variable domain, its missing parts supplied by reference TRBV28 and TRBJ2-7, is DVKVTQSSRYLVKRTGEKVFLECVQDMDHENMFWYRQDPGLGLRLIYFSYDVKMKEKGDIPEGYSVSREKKERFSLILESASTNQTSMYLCASSPTGLSYEQYFGPGTRLTVT.

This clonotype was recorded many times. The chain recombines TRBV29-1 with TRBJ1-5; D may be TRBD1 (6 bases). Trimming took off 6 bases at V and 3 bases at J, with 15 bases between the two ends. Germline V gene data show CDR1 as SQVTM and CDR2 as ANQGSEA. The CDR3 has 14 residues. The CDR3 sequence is CSVITGTPNQPQHF. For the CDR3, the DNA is TGCAGCGTGATTACCGGGACACCCAATCAGCCCCAGCATTTT.

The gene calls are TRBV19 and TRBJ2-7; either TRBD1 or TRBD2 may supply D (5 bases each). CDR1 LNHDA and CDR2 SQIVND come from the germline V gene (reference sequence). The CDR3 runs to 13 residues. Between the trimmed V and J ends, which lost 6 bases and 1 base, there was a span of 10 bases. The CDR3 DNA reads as TGTGCCAGTAGGGGTTGGGGGTCCTACGAGCAGTACTTC. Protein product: CASRGWGSYEQYF. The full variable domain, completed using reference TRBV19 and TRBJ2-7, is DGGITQSPKYLFRKEGQNVTLSCEQNLNHDAMYWYRQDPGQGLRLIYYSQIVNDFQKGDIAEGYSVSREKKESFPLTVTSAQKNPTAFYLCASRGWGSYEQYFGPGTRLTVT.

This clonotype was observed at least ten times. The CDR3 nucleotides are TGCAGTGCTAAGAGCCGAACAGATACGCAGTATTTT. This encodes CSAKSRTDTQYF. The chain uses TRBV20-1 and TRBJ2-3, with D unclear. CDR1 and CDR2 (germline): DFQATT, SNEGSKA (reference sequence). V lost 4 bases to trimming and J lost 3 bases, with 8 bases between them. The CDR3 contains 12 residues.

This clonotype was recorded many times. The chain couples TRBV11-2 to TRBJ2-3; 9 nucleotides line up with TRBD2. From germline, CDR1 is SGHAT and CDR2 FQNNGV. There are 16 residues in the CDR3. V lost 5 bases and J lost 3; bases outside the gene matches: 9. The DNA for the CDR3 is TGTGCCAGCAGCCCTATAGCGGGAGTGTCGACAGATACGCAGTATTTT. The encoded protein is CASSPIAGVSTDTQYF.